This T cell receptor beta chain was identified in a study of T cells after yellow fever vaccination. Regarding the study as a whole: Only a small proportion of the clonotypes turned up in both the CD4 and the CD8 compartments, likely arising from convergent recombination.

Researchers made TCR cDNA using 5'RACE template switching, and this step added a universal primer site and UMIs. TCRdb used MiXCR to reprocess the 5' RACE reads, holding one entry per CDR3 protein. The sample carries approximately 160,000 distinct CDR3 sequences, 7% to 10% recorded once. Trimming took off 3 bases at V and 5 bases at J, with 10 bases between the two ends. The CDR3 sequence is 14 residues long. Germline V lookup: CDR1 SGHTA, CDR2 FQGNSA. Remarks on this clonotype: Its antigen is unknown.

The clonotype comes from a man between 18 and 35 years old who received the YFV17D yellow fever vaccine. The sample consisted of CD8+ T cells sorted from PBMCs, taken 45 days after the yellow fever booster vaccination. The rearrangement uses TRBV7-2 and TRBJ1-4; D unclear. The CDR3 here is CASSFGFPNEKLFF. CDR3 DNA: TGTGCCAGCAGCTTCGGTTTTCCCAATGAAAAACTGTTTTTT.